These 23 T cell receptor beta chains came from one sample sequenced in a study of Graves' ophthalmopathy and Graves' hyperthyroidism. The authors amplified TCR beta CDR3 regions from RNA transcripts. A first-round RT-PCR used HTBI primers, followed by a second-round multiplex PCR. TCRdb redid the calling of the multiplex PCR reads with MiXCR, one entry per CDR3 protein. Altogether about 14,000 distinct CDR3 sequences are present, 50% being singletons, with the ten largest covering about 46%. Sequenced input: peripheral blood. All receptors come from a woman under 40 with Graves' ophthalmopathy.

This clonotype was seen a few times. One end of the junction is discordant with germline, which a read error may explain. The rearrangement links TRBV20-1 to TRBJ1-6, with a tentative D call TRBD1 (6 bases). Germline V gene sequence: CDR1 DFQATT, CDR2 SNEGSKA (reference sequence). CDR3 size: 14 residues. In nucleotides, the CDR3 is TGCAGTGCTAGAGATTCAGGGGTTAATCCACCCCTCCACTTT. Translating it yields CSARDSGVNPPLHF.

This clonotype showed up just a few times. The gene calls are TRBV7-9 and TRBJ1-4; no firm D call. Germline loops: CDR1 SEHNR, CDR2 FQNEAQ (reference sequence). Trimming cost V 2 bases and J 6 bases, with 13 bases left between them. The CDR3 is 15 amino acids. Here the CDR3 reads CASSLLGSADEKLFF. CDR3 sequence (DNA): TGTGCCAGCAGCTTACTTGGTTCTGCGGATGAAAAACTGTTTTTT.

The V gene is TRBV29-1, the J gene TRBJ1-2, with 7 positions matching TRBD1. Germline-derived CDR1 and CDR2 are SQVTM and ANQGSEA. The CDR3 spans 13 residues. The trim removed 4 bases at V and 3 bases at J, leaving 5 bases unmatched. The CDR3 is CSVAGGGDYGYTF. For the CDR3, the DNA is TGCAGCGTTGCTGGAGGGGGCGACTATGGCTACACCTTC. Full variable domain (rest looked up from reference TRBV29-1 and TRBJ1-2): SAVISQKPSRDICQRGTSLTIQCQVDSQVTMMFWYRQQPGQSLTLIATANQGSEATYESGFVIDKFPISRPNLTFSTLTVSNMSPEDSSIYLCSVAGGGDYGYTFGSGTRLTVV.

Comment on this clonotype: An end of the junction does not agree with germline; a read error may underlie this. The chain employs TRBV7-2 and TRBJ2-5; TRBD2 agrees at 9 bases. The CDR3 extends over 16 amino acids. Germline CDR1 is SGHTA and CDR2 is FQGNSA. The CDR3 DNA is TGTGCCAGCAGCTTCCTTGCGGGAGGGCTCCAAGGGACCCAGAACTTC. It codes for CASSFLAGGLQGTQNF.

J is TRBJ2-3 and V is TRBV14, with 12 bases identical to TRBD2. The CDR3 covers 16 residues. After removal of 6 bases from V and 1 base from J, the junction contained 5 bases not matched to a gene. Looked up from germline, CDR1 is SGHDN and CDR2 is FVKESK. The CDR3 protein is CASSMTSGSRTDTQYF. The CDR3 DNA reads TGTGCCAGCAGTATGACTAGCGGGAGCCGCACAGATACGCAGTATTTT.

The rearrangement uses TRBV7-6 and TRBJ2-7, with TRBD1 matching over 7 bases. CDR3 length: 12 residues. V shed 5 bases, J shed 4 bases, and the junction held 2 bases outside the gene matches. Germline CDR1 SGHVS, CDR2 FNYEAQ. This CDR3 reads CASSGTAYEQYF. In nucleotides, the CDR3 is TGTGCCAGCAGCGGGACAGCTTACGAGCAGTACTTC. Drawing the rest from reference TRBV7-6 and TRBJ2-7, the complete variable domain is GAGVSQSPRYKVTKRGQDVALRCDPISGHVSLYWYRQALGQGPEFLTYFNYEAQQDKSGLPNDRFSAERPEGSISTLTIQRTEQRDSAMYRCASSGTAYEQYFGPGTRLTVT.

This clonotype was recorded many times. This sequence joins TRBV2 and TRBJ2-7; D not certain. V was pared by 3 bases and J by 9 bases, with 15 bases between. This CDR3 has 13 amino acids. In germline, CDR1 is SNHLY, CDR2 FYNNEI. CDR3 loop: CASSELASSSQYF. CDR3 bases: TGTGCCAGCAGTGAGTTGGCTTCCTCTTCGCAGTACTTC.

In its sample, this clonotype was seen a few times. The rearrangement joins TRBV20-1 to TRBJ2-6; a weak D match, TRBD2 (5 bases). CDR3 length: 15 residues. Per germline, CDR1 DFQATT and CDR2 SNEGSKA (reference sequence). Trimming removed 6 bases at V and 1 base at J, with 13 bases between. The CDR3 protein is CSAERSRSGANVLTF. The CDR3 nucleotides are TGCAGTGCAGAGCGGAGCCGATCTGGGGCCAACGTCCTGACTTTC.

This clonotype was seen only a few times. The rearrangement joins TRBV10-3 to TRBJ1-1; D is ambiguous. The CDR3 runs 13 residues. The V and J ends lost 8 bases and 11 bases respectively, with 21 bases between them. Per germline, CDR1 ENHRY and CDR2 SYGVKD. CDR3 sequence reads: CAISNVAIDGAFF. CDR3 DNA: TGTGCCATCTCGAACGTAGCGATAGATGGGGCTTTCTTT.

The chain couples TRBV7-2 to TRBJ2-7; 13 nucleotides match TRBD2. Trimming at V came to 0 bases and at J to 5 bases, leaving 1 base not matched to a gene. There are 15 residues in the CDR3. Germline V CDR1 and CDR2: SGHTA, FQGNSA. This CDR3 reads CASSLATSGRDEQYV. The CDR3 DNA reads as TGTGCCAGCAGCTTAGCCACTAGCGGGAGGGACGAGCAGTACGTC.

This clonotype has only a few counts. The chain employs TRBV20-1 and TRBJ2-7; D unresolved. The CDR3 is 12 residues long. Germline V gene lookup returns CDR1 DFQATT and CDR2 SNEGSKA (reference sequence). V dropped 3 bases and J dropped 3 bases, with 9 bases sitting between them. For the CDR3, the DNA is TGCAGTGCTAGCGGCTCGGTCTACGAGCAGTACTTC. It is translated as CSASGSVYEQYF.

The J gene is TRBJ2-3, the V gene TRBV12-3 or TRBV12-4; D tentatively reads TRBD1 or TRBD2 (6 bases each). The CDR3 sequence is 15 residues long. With 3 bases removed from V and 4 bases from J, the gap between germline ends came to 14 bases. This CDR3 is CASSLGRGGPDTQYF. CDR3 DNA: TGTGCCAGCAGTTTGGGGCGAGGGGGGCCAGATACGCAGTATTTT.

V usage is TRBV25-1 and J usage is TRBJ2-7; no clear D gene. Germline V gives CDR1 MGHDK, CDR2 SYGVNS. V lost 3 bases to trimming and J lost 5 bases, with 11 bases between them. This CDR3 is 13 amino acids long. CDR3 in DNA: TGTGCCAGCAGTGAGGGTCTAGTGAACGAGCAGTACTTC. Amino acids: CASSEGLVNEQYF.

This clonotype was observed a handful of times. One junction end does not reproduce the germline sequence, and a read error may be involved. The chain combines TRBV12-3 or TRBV12-4 with TRBJ1-5, with no clear D. The CDR3 is 15 residues long. CDR3 loop: CASSLSRPSNQPQHF. The CDR3 DNA is TGTGCCAGCAGTTTAAGTCGTCCTAGCAACCAGCCCCAGCATTTT.

The J gene is TRBJ1-2, the V gene TRBV2; 7 positions match TRBD1. Germline CDR1 is SNHLY and CDR2 is FYNNEI. With 6 bases clipped from V and 5 bases from J, the junction kept 12 bases outside the gene matches. The CDR3 is 15 residues long. CDR3 amino acids: CASRPGQAAPYGYTF. DNA for the CDR3: TGTGCCAGCAGGCCCGGACAGGCAGCGCCATATGGCTACACCTTC.

This clonotype appeared a few times. The CDR3 DNA reads TGCGCCAGCAGCTTGGGTGGTGGGGGCAACGTTCAAGAGACCCAGTACTTC. Translation: CASSLGGGGNVQETQYF. The genes are TRBV5-1 and TRBJ2-5; TRBD1 might be the D (6 bases). V was clipped by 0 bases and J by 2 bases, with 17 bases between them. Germline V gene lookup returns CDR1 SGHRS and CDR2 YFSETQ. This CDR3 contains 17 residues. Full variable domain (missing parts from reference TRBV5-1 and TRBJ2-5): KAGVTQTPRYLIKTRGQQVTLSCSPISGHRSVSWYQQTPGQGLQFLFEYFSETQRNKGNFPGRFSGRQFSNSRSEMNVSTLELGDSALYLCASSLGGGGNVQETQYFGPGTRLLVL.

This chain uses TRBV11-1 with TRBJ1-1, with D possibly TRBD1 on 6 matching bases. CDR1 is SGHAT, CDR2 FQDESV, per germline (reference sequence). The CDR3 loop spans 13 amino acids. V was trimmed by 5 bases and J by 1 base, leaving 8 bases between them. CDR3 loop: CASSKQGNTEAFF. The CDR3 region has the DNA TGTGCCAGCAGCAAACAGGGGAACACTGAAGCTTTCTTT.

This clonotype was picked up a small number of times. The V and J genes are TRBV9 and TRBJ2-1, with TRBD2 identical over 13 bases. The CDR3 covers 16 residues. V shed 4 bases, J shed 8 bases, and the junction held 9 bases outside the gene matches. Germline CDR1 reads SGDLS; CDR2 reads YYNGEE. The CDR3 nucleotides are TGTGCCAGCAGCCCATGGACTAGCGGGAGTTCGGATGAGCAGTTCTTC. Protein product: CASSPWTSGSSDEQFF.

By share of the sample, this clonotype is medium-sized. The chain couples TRBV6-7 to TRBJ2-7; D unclear. TRBV6-7 is marked as an open reading frame, function uncertain. This CDR3 has 9 residues. CDR3 nucleotide sequence: TGTGCCAGCAGTTACTCCGAACTCGTC. It translates to CASSYSELV.

Within the sample, this clonotype is medium-sized (0.01 to 0.1%). The chain links TRBV7-2 to TRBJ2-1; 7 nucleotides agree with TRBD2. Germline CDR1 is SGHTA and CDR2 is FQGNSA. CDR3 length equals 17 residues. V was clipped by 6 bases and J by 5 bases; unmatched bases: 16. CDR3 loop: CASRKEALAASHNEQFF. The DNA for the CDR3 is TGTGCCAGCAGAAAAGAGGCCCTAGCGGCCTCGCACAATGAGCAGTTCTTC.

In its sample, this clonotype is medium-sized. The chain has TRBV19 and TRBJ1-1, with D possibly matching TRBD1 (5 bases). Germline V gene sequence: CDR1 LNHDA, CDR2 SQIVND (reference sequence). CDR3 length: 14 residues. V was clipped by 7 bases and J by 3 bases, with 15 bases between them. CDR3: CASILSQGHTEAFF. In DNA form, the CDR3 reads TGTGCCAGTATCCTCTCCCAGGGCCACACTGAAGCTTTCTTT.

The V call is TRBV12-3 or TRBV12-4, the J call TRBJ2-3; D is unresolved. This CDR3 has 15 residues. Trimming removed 5 bases at V and 4 bases at J, with 16 bases between. CDR3 sequence reads: CASSPGPRGPDTQYF. The CDR3 DNA sequence: TGTGCCAGCAGTCCCGGGCCCCGTGGCCCAGATACGCAGTATTTT.

The CDR3 region is CSASSPSGRGDEQYF. CDR3 DNA sequence: TGCAGTGCTAGCTCTCCTAGCGGGAGAGGGGACGAGCAGTACTTC. The gene calls are TRBV20-1 and TRBJ2-7, with 10 bases fitting TRBD2. The CDR3 is 15 residues long. With 3 bases clipped from V and 5 bases from J, the junction kept 10 bases outside the gene matches. Germline values: CDR1 DFQATT, CDR2 SNEGSKA (reference sequence).